The 10 T cell receptor beta chains listed next were all sequenced from one sample in a study of blood T cell repertoires in COVID-19. Assay: immunoSEQ multiplex PCR; the TCRdb copy retains only in-frame clones and omits some. The sample lists 140,000 to 150,000 clones; just under 80% were seen once. Sequences were obtained from peripheral blood. The source of these receptors is a woman aged 55-70 years with acute or convalescent COVID-19.

This chain joins TRBV27 and TRBJ2-2; D gene uncertain. Trimming removed 1 base at V and 4 bases at J, with 7 bases between. The CDR3 runs to 14 residues. In germline, CDR1 is MNHEY, CDR2 SMNVEV (reference sequence). DNA of the CDR3: TGTGCCAGCAGTTTATATTCGGTCACCGGGGAGCTGTTTTTT. Translation gives CASSLYSVTGELFF.

The CDR3 loop reads CASSEAQGRPPNTEAFF. CDR3 coding DNA: TGTGCCAGCAGTGAAGCGCAGGGTCGTCCACCGAACACTGAAGCTTTCTTT. This rearrangement joins TRBV2 to TRBJ1-1; weak D call: TRBD1 (5 bases). CDR1 is SNHLY and CDR2 is FYNNEI in the germline V gene. V gave up 0 bases and J gave up 1 base, with 15 bases separating them. This CDR3 has 17 residues.

The rearrangement uses TRBV29-1 and TRBJ2-4; 10 bases are shared with TRBD2. The CDR3 totals 12 residues. CDR1 is SQVTM and CDR2 is ANQGSEA in the germline V gene. With 6 bases clipped from V and 8 bases from J, the junction kept 4 bases outside the gene matches. The CDR3 coding sequence is TGCAGCGTGCTAGCGGGGGCGGACATTCAGTACTTC. Encoded protein: CSVLAGADIQYF.

This rearrangement joins TRBV11-3 to TRBJ2-7; tentatively, D is TRBD2 (6 bases). The CDR3 runs 14 residues. Trimming stripped 2 bases from V and 6 bases from J, with 14 bases between. The germline V gene encodes CDR1 SGHNT and CDR2 YENEEA. The CDR3 reads CASSLTGTVGEQYF. In DNA form, the CDR3 reads TGTGCCAGCAGCTTAACCGGGACTGTGGGCGAGCAGTACTTC. Looking up the rest from reference TRBV11-3 and TRBJ2-7 gives the full variable domain: EAGVVQSPRYKIIEKKQPVAFWCNPISGHNTLYWYLQNLGQGPELLIRYENEEAVDDSQLPKDRFSAERLKGVDSTLKIQPAELGDSAVYLCASSLTGTVGEQYFGPGTRLTVT.

This clone has a single count. V and J are TRBV30 and TRBJ1-4; TRBD1 matches at 10 bases. V lost 0 bases to trimming and J lost 12 bases; unmatched junction nucleotides: 7. The CDR3 totals 14 residues. CDR1 GTSNPN and CDR2 SVGIG come from the germline V gene (reference sequence). In DNA form, the CDR3 reads TGTGCCTGGAGTGTTGGGACAGGGGCCGCACAACTGTTTTTT. The encoded protein is CAWSVGTGAAQLFF.

The rearrangement uses TRBV18 and TRBJ2-5, with D possibly TRBD2 on 5 matching bases. This CDR3 comprises 14 residues. Germline V gene data show CDR1 as KGHSH and CDR2 as LQKENI. Deletions cut 1 base from V and 5 bases from J, with 11 bases between. The CDR3 nucleotides read TGTGCCAGCTCACCACAAGTGGGGAGCGAGACCCAGTACTTC. It is translated as CASSPQVGSETQYF.

The J gene is TRBJ2-5, the V gene TRBV5-1, with D maybe TRBD1 (6 bases). The CDR3 totals 14 residues. The ends were cut back, 4 bases at V and 1 base at J, with 11 bases in the middle. From germline, CDR1 is SGHRS and CDR2 YFSETQ. CDR3 protein: CASSPRTVQETQYF. CDR3 sequence (DNA): TGCGCCAGCAGCCCTAGGACAGTCCAAGAGACCCAGTACTTC.

CDR3 in amino acids: CAWDSGAPGTGELFF. In nucleotides, the CDR3 is TGTGCCTGGGATTCAGGGGCCCCGGGCACCGGGGAGCTGTTTTTT. The V and J genes are TRBV30 and TRBJ2-2, with D possibly being TRBD1 (6 bases). The germline gives CDR1 GTSNPN, CDR2 SVGIG (reference sequence). The length of the CDR3 is 15 residues. V lost 5 bases, J lost 4 bases, and 17 bases lay in between.

The chain employs TRBV12-5 and TRBJ2-3, with D perhaps TRBD1 (6 bases). Germline V gene data show CDR1 as LGHNT and CDR2 as FRNRAP. The CDR3 sequence is 15 residues long. The V gene lost 6 bases and the J gene lost 2 bases, with 15 bases spanning the gap. The CDR3 DNA reads TGTGCTAGTGGGTTCCGGGACATATACACAGATACGCAGTATTTT. It yields the protein CASGFRDIYTDTQYF.

This chain connects TRBV10-3 to TRBJ2-3; 8 nucleotides match TRBD1. Germline CDR1 is ENHRY and CDR2 is SYGVKD. The length of the CDR3 is 15 residues. After removal of 11 bases from V and 0 bases from J, the junction contained 10 bases not matched to a gene. The CDR3: CAARLGQGSTDTQYF. CDR3 nucleotides: TGTGCCGCCCGGCTAGGACAGGGAAGCACAGATACGCAGTATTTT.